This T cell receptor (beta chain) was sequenced for a study of shared clonotypes between healthy human individuals. About the research overall: Donors, aged 18 to 49, were two women and three men. Findings of the study overall: Against clonotypes common to all four donors, non-shared ones had lower generation probabilities. What limited the represented genetic and exposure-history diversity was the small number of donors.

As for this clone: Its antigen is currently unknown.

As originally analysed: Without quality scores, immunoSEQ junctional reads could not be filtered like full-length reads. Produced via immunoSEQ multiplex PCR; TCRdb's table is partial and in-frame only. Clone size and the V and J calls come from that table; the DNA yielded D and trimming. The sample has some 2.1 million clones; 85% to 95% are singletons. The receptor was derived from a young man in good health. Sequencing was carried out using naive CD4+ T cells sorted from blood. The subset here: CD45RA+ positively selected.

The CDR3 loop reads CASSLTTASGGYNSPLHF. The CDR3 DNA is TGCGCCAGCAGCTTAACTACAGCATCAGGGGGATATAATTCACCCCTCCACTTT. The gene calls are TRBV5-1 and TRBJ1-6; 7 positions match TRBD1. V trimming: 2 bases; J trimming: 4 bases; junction bases outside the gene matches: 12. Germline V gene lookup returns CDR1 SGHRS and CDR2 YFSETQ. This CDR3 is 18 amino acids long.